This TCR beta chain was documented in a study of technical replicates of blood from a few donors. This CDR3 is 15 amino acids long. V shed 2 bases and J 10 bases; nucleotides not matched to a gene: 9. CDR1 is LGHNA and CDR2 is YSLEER in the germline V gene. This clone appeared a single time. Data came from immunoSEQ multiplex PCR; TCRdb stores just in-frame clones and leaves some out. Of 55,000 to 65,000 clones listed, 75% to 90% are singletons. This rearrangement joins TRBV4-3 to TRBJ2-1; 9 bases fit TRBD2. This clonotype was obtained from a human donor in good health. Some clones in this sample may be carry-over from other donors' samples. The sequenced sample was PBMCs. The CDR3 region is CASSQTSGPFIEQFF. CDR3 bases: TGCGCCAGCAGCCAAACTAGCGGGCCTTTTATAGAGCAGTTCTTC.